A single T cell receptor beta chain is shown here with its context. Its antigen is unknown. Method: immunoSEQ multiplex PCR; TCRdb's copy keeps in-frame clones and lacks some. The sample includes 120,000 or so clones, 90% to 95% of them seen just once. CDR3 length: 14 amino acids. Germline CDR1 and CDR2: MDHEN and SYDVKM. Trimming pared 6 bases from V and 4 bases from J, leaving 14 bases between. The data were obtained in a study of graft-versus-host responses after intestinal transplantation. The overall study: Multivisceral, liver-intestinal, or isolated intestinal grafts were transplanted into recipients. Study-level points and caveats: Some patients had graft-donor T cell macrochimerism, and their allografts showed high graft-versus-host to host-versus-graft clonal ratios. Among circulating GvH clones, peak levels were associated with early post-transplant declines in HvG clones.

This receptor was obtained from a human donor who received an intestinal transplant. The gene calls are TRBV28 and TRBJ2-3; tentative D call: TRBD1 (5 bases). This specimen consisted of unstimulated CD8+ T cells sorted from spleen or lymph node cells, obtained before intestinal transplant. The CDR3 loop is CASRSGQSPDTQYF. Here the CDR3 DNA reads TGTGCCAGCAGGTCAGGGCAGTCACCAGATACGCAGTATTTT.